These 4 T cell receptor beta chains originate from one sample sequenced in a study of molecular identifiers for immune sequencing clone quantification (dated by TCRdb to between 2018 and 2020). Library construction relied on PCR. Sequenced using a NextSeq 500. TCRdb itself trimmed the public reads at Q25 with fastp, ran MiXCR and retained productive beta chains. Identical CDR3 proteins give one entry, which carries the most common genes and DNA. Here the sample has hundreds of thousands of distinct CDR3 sequences; about 25% occur a single time. Around 0.78% of the sample belongs to the ten largest clones. Sequencing was done on a sample of naive CD8+ T cells from blood, with Jurkat cell RNA spiked in. According to the study, the label for this sample's cell subset or site signals: FACS-sorted CD8+CD4-CCR7+CD45RA+ naive T cells. The receptors originated from a human donor in good health. Some libraries in this study had Jurkat cell RNA spiked in.

As regards this clonotype: A much larger clone lies one base from this, so it may be a read error. V and J are TRBV27 and TRBJ1-5, with unresolved D. Trimming shortened V by 4 bases and J by 2 bases, and 6 bases separated the two germline ends. Germline values: CDR1 MNHEY, CDR2 SMNVEV (reference sequence). The CDR3 covers 13 residues. For the CDR3, the DNA is TGTGCCAGCAGTTGGAGGGGCAATCAGCCCCAGCATTTT. Protein sequence: CASSWRGNQPQHF.

This clonotype showed up just a few times. The chain joins TRBV6-5 to TRBJ1-1; 8 bases map to TRBD1. Germline V CDR1 and CDR2: MNHEY, SVGAGI. With V trimmed by 3 bases and J by 5 bases, 5 bases remained unmatched. The CDR3 extends over 14 amino acids. CDR3 in DNA: TGTGCCAGCAGTTATACAGGGGGAGGTACTGAAGCTTTCTTT. Translation: CASSYTGGGTEAFF.

The chain recombines TRBV20-1 with TRBJ2-7; 8 bases fit TRBD1. CDR1 and CDR2 from the germline V gene are DFQATT and SNEGSKA (reference sequence). This CDR3 region has 15 residues. V lost 0 bases, J lost 2 bases, and 6 bases stayed unmatched. The CDR3 DNA is TGCAGTGCTAGAGACCCCGGACAGGGAACCTACGAGCAGTACTTC. This codes for CSARDPGQGTYEQYF.

The rearrangement links TRBV6-5 to TRBJ2-3; maybe TRBD2 (6 bases). The germline V and J ends were trimmed by 5 bases and 2 bases, with 14 bases remaining between them. Germline V gene lookup returns CDR1 MNHEY and CDR2 SVGAGI. The CDR3 sequence is 15 residues long. The CDR3: CASSGARGNTDTQYF. DNA of the CDR3: TGTGCCAGCAGTGGAGCGCGGGGAAACACAGATACGCAGTATTTT.